What follows are 16 T cell receptor beta chains derived from one specimen sequenced in a study of T cell responses to AZD1222 COVID-19 vaccine (dated by TCRdb to the early 2020s). Per the publication, the time point label means: baseline before first vaccination. The library was made by the immunoSEQ multiplex PCR assay. TCRdb obtained this table from immuneACCESS and retained in-frame rearrangements with V and J assigned. These tables miss some clones; where compared with another copy, unresolved V genes account for less than half of the shortfall, and the remainder is unexplained. This sample gives approximately 110,000 clones in total; about nine tenths of them show up just once. 4% to 5.5% of the sample lies in the top ten. The sequenced sample was peripheral blood, obtained on day 0 of AZD1222 vaccination. These receptors all stem from an adult in good health.

This rearrangement joins TRBV19 to TRBJ2-5; TRBD2 is a possible D gene (6 bases). CDR1 and CDR2 from the germline V gene are LNHDA and SQIVND (reference sequence). V was clipped by 3 bases and J by 1 base, with 9 bases between them. CDR3 length: 14 amino acids. CDR3 DNA sequence: TGTGCCAGTAGTATGGAGGGGAGCCAAGAGACCCAGTACTTC. Its protein is CASSMEGSQETQYF.

V is TRBV5-1 and J is TRBJ1-2; 8 nucleotides line up with TRBD1. Looked up from germline, CDR1 is SGHRS and CDR2 is YFSETQ. This CDR3 is 15 amino acids long. After removal of 4 bases from V and 3 bases from J, the junction contained 8 bases not matched to a gene. The CDR3 nucleotides are TGCGCCAGCAGCCCCGGACAGGGTGGAGACTATGGCTACACCTTC. It yields the protein CASSPGQGGDYGYTF.

The chain employs TRBV28 and TRBJ2-3; 11 nucleotides agree with TRBD1. The ends lost 8 bases at V and 0 bases at J; junction bases unmatched: 13. This CDR3 spans 18 amino acids. Germline CDR1 and CDR2: MDHEN and SYDVKM. The CDR3 reads CASSGQGVLFGSTDTQYF. The CDR3 coding sequence is TGTGCCAGCTCGGGACAGGGGGTTTTGTTTGGAAGCACAGATACGCAGTATTTT.

The chain links TRBV10-3 to TRBJ2-2; weak D call: TRBD2 (6 bases). The V and J ends lost 4 bases and 1 base respectively, with 10 bases between them. The CDR3 covers 15 residues. Germline CDR1 ENHRY, CDR2 SYGVKD. CDR3 sequence reads: CAISGYSGNTGELFF. For the CDR3, the DNA is TGTGCCATCAGTGGATATAGCGGGAACACCGGGGAGCTGTTTTTT.

The chain couples TRBV27 to TRBJ1-5; 8 nucleotides match TRBD1. Germline V gene data show CDR1 as MNHEY and CDR2 as SMNVEV (reference sequence). The junction had 7 bases not matched to a gene; V was cut back by 8 bases and J by 1 base. The CDR3 contains 15 residues. Written as DNA, the CDR3 is TGTGCCAGCTCTACGAACAGGGGGAGCAATCAGCCCCAGCATTTT. Encoded protein: CASSTNRGSNQPQHF.

About this clone itself: The same CDR3 is also encoded by other DNA sequences in this sample. The genes are TRBV12-5 and TRBJ1-3; TRBD1 agrees at 11 bases. This CDR3 is 15 amino acids long. V lost 4 bases, J lost 4 bases, and 3 bases stayed unmatched. Germline V CDR1 and CDR2: LGHNT, FRNRAP. Written as DNA, the CDR3 is TGTGCTAGTGGTTGGACAGGGGGCTCCGGAAACACCATATATTTT. It encodes CASGWTGGSGNTIYF. The full variable domain, its missing parts supplied by reference TRBV12-5 and TRBJ1-3, is DARVTQTPRHKVTEMGQEVTMRCQPILGHNTVFWYRQTMMQGLELLAYFRNRAPLDDSGMPKDRFSAEMPDATLATLKIQPSEPRDSAVYFCASGWTGGSGNTIYFGEGSWLTVV.

This clone has only a few counts. CDR3: CASSRDRRDSPLHF. CDR3 coding DNA: TGTGCCAGCAGCAGGGACAGGCGGGATTCACCCCTCCACTTT. The chain uses TRBV21-1 and TRBJ1-6; the table's D call of TRBD1 was not tested on the DNA. TRBV21-1 is a recognized pseudogene. The CDR3 has 14 amino acids.

This clone was seen once. This chain joins TRBV7-6 and TRBJ1-4, with TRBD1 identical over 7 bases. The CDR3 length is 13 residues. The V gene end was trimmed by 5 bases and the J gene end by 7 bases; junction bases not matched to a gene: 4. Germline values: CDR1 SGHVS, CDR2 FNYEAQ. CDR3 sequence (DNA): TGTGCCAGCAGCCCAGGACAGGTTGAAAAACTGTTTTTT. This sequence encodes CASSPGQVEKLFF.

V gene TRBV28 combines with J gene TRBJ1-2; D gene unclear. The CDR3 is made up of 12 amino acids. Germline CDR1 reads MDHEN; CDR2 reads SYDVKM. V lost 4 bases, J lost 4 bases, and 7 bases lay in between. In DNA form, the CDR3 reads TGTGCCAGCAGTTGGTTCGCCTATGGCTACACCTTC. This gives the protein CASSWFAYGYTF.

J is TRBJ2-4 and V is TRBV5-1, with 8 bases that match TRBD1. Losses at the gene ends were 4 bases for V and 3 bases for J; bases not matched to a gene: 6. Germline CDR1 SGHRS, CDR2 YFSETQ. This CDR3 comprises 15 residues. The CDR3, as DNA: TGCGCCAGCAGCGTAGGACAGGGTAGCAAAAACATTCAGTACTTC. It encodes CASSVGQGSKNIQYF.

This chain connects TRBV6-5 to TRBJ1-1; 8 positions agree with TRBD1. CDR3 length: 14 residues. Germline CDR1 MNHEY, CDR2 SVGAGI. Trimming took 5 bases from V and 5 from J; bases not matched to a gene: 7. In nucleotides, the CDR3 is TGTGCCAGCAGTCACGGACAGGGTGGAACTGAAGCTTTCTTT. This encodes CASSHGQGGTEAFF.

The CDR3 nucleotides read TGTGCCAGCAGCTCCCCTTCGGATGTGTATGGCTACACCTTC. This translates into CASSSPSDVYGYTF. This sequence joins TRBV6-6 and TRBJ1-2, with D unresolved. Trimming removed 6 bases from V and 5 bases from J, with 16 bases in between. The CDR3 consists of 14 residues. Germline V gene data show CDR1 as MNHNY and CDR2 as SVGAGI (reference sequence).

V is TRBV2 and J is TRBJ1-1; D unresolved. V dropped 6 bases and J dropped 0 bases, with 11 bases sitting between them. The CDR3 spans 14 residues. Germline V gene lookup returns CDR1 SNHLY and CDR2 FYNNEI. The CDR3 bases are TGTGCCAGCAGGGGTTTCCAGATGAACACTGAAGCTTTCTTT. The encoded protein is CASRGFQMNTEAFF.

Only one count was recorded for this clone. The chain joins TRBV9 to TRBJ2-3; tentative D call: TRBD2 (5 bases). Germline V gives CDR1 SGDLS, CDR2 YYNGEE. This CDR3 contains 15 residues. Between the trimmed V and J ends, which lost 2 bases and 1 base, there was a span of 11 bases. The CDR3 sequence: CASSVDYTGTDTQYF. DNA of the CDR3: TGTGCCAGCAGCGTCGACTATACCGGCACAGATACGCAGTATTTT.

The V call is TRBV6-1, the J call TRBJ1-2, with D possibly matching TRBD1 (5 bases). CDR1 and CDR2 (germline): MNHNS, SASEGT. Trimming cost V 2 bases and J 2 bases, with 15 bases left between them. CDR3 size: 16 residues. The CDR3 DNA reads as TGTGCCAGCAGTGAACAGGGTGGGCTTGGGAACTATGGCTACACCTTC. It codes for CASSEQGGLGNYGYTF.

This clone is a singleton in its sample. V usage is TRBV10-3 and J usage is TRBJ1-1; the D is unclear. V was pared by 3 bases and J by 6 bases, with 11 bases between. The CDR3 totals 13 residues. Per germline, CDR1 ENHRY and CDR2 SYGVKD. The CDR3 loop reads CAISDLVGAEAFF. The DNA for the CDR3 is TGTGCCATCAGTGATTTGGTCGGCGCTGAAGCTTTCTTT.